One and the same sample provided the 24 T cell receptor beta chains below, sequenced in a study of CD8 T cells in Susac syndrome. RNA totalling about 0.5 to 1 ug underwent reverse transcription with random hexamers. TCRdb redid the calling of the immunoSEQ multiplex PCR reads with MiXCR, one entry per CDR3 protein. This sample has around 230,000 distinct CDR3 sequences, with 90% to 97% found just once. Sequenced: CD4+ T cells from PBMCs. The receptor set was obtained from a human donor with Susac syndrome.

CDR3 in DNA: TGTGCCAGCGTATTGTCTGGAGATACGCAGTATTTT. Amino acids: CASVLSGDTQYF. V gene TRBV2 combines with J gene TRBJ2-3, with D unresolved. Germline V lookup: CDR1 SNHLY, CDR2 FYNNEI. CDR3 size: 12 residues. V was trimmed by 8 bases and J by 5 bases, leaving 11 bases between them.

This chain uses TRBV6-5 with TRBJ2-1; 11 bases fit TRBD2. The V gene's germline CDR1 is MNHEY and CDR2 SVGAGI. The length of the CDR3 is 15 residues. V gave up 4 bases and J gave up 6 bases; unmatched junction bases: 5. CDR3 in amino acids: CASSSAGTSGNEQFF. As DNA, the CDR3 is TGTGCCAGCAGTTCCGCCGGGACTAGCGGCAATGAGCAGTTCTTC.

The chain recombines TRBV29-1 with TRBJ1-2, with D hard to call. CDR1 and CDR2 from the germline V gene are SQVTM and ANQGSEA. With 4 bases removed from V and 8 bases from J, the gap between germline ends came to 11 bases. This CDR3 contains 11 residues. The CDR3, as DNA: TGCAGCGTTGTAAAGCTTAACGGCTACACCTTC. Translating gives CSVVKLNGYTF. The full variable domain, with the rest looked up from reference TRBV29-1 and TRBJ1-2, is SAVISQKPSRDICQRGTSLTIQCQVDSQVTMMFWYRQQPGQSLTLIATANQGSEATYESGFVIDKFPISRPNLTFSTLTVSNMSPEDSSIYLCSVVKLNGYTFGSGTRLTVV.

The chain combines TRBV12-3 or TRBV12-4 with TRBJ2-5; 8 bases map to TRBD2. V trimming: 4 bases; J trimming: 1 base; junction bases outside the gene matches: 2. The CDR3 loop spans 14 amino acids. The DNA of the CDR3 is TGTGCCAGCAGTTCGGGGGGGGGCCAAGAGACCCAGTACTTC. Protein sequence: CASSSGGGQETQYF.

The chain joins TRBV29-1 to TRBJ1-1, with 7 bases identical to TRBD1. The CDR3 has 15 residues. The germline V gene has CDR1 SQVTM and CDR2 ANQGSEA. The ends lost 3 bases at V and 5 bases at J; junction bases unmatched: 12. The CDR3 spells CSVDDSPHRGTEAFF. In nucleotides, the CDR3 is TGCAGCGTTGACGATTCTCCCCACAGGGGTACTGAAGCTTTCTTT.

The chain is built from TRBV3-1 and TRBJ1-1; D is possibly TRBD1 (5 bases). CDR1 is LGHDT, CDR2 YNNKEL, per germline (reference sequence). The CDR3 is 15 residues long. With 4 bases removed from V and 1 base from J, the gap between germline ends came to 13 bases. This CDR3 is CASSRSGYTNTEAFF. In DNA, the CDR3 is TGTGCCAGCAGCCGATCAGGGTACACGAACACTGAAGCTTTCTTT.

The chain has TRBV9 and TRBJ1-5, with a tentative D call TRBD1 (6 bases). This CDR3 has 14 residues. The V gene lost 2 bases and the J gene lost 6 bases, with 12 bases spanning the gap. Germline V gene sequence: CDR1 SGDLS, CDR2 YYNGEE. CDR3 sequence reads: CASSVLQGSQPQHF. Here the CDR3 DNA reads TGTGCCAGCAGCGTCCTACAGGGATCTCAGCCCCAGCATTTT.

This chain connects TRBV2 to TRBJ1-5, with D uncertain. There are 13 residues in the CDR3. Looked up from germline, CDR1 is SNHLY and CDR2 is FYNNEI. With 4 bases removed from V and 10 bases from J, the gap between germline ends came to 14 bases. The CDR3 loop is CASSASGAYPQHF. CDR3 DNA sequence: TGTGCCAGCAGTGCCTCGGGAGCATATCCCCAGCATTTT.

J is TRBJ2-5 and V is TRBV20-1; TRBD2 aligns across 11 bases. Per the germline V gene, CDR1 is DFQATT and CDR2 is SNEGSKA (reference sequence). CDR3 length: 16 residues. Trimming cost V 6 bases and J 4 bases; bases outside gene matches: 13. CDR3 nucleotide sequence: TGCAGTGCCAAGAGCCCTAGCGGGAGGTTTTTAGAGACCCAGTACTTC. It is translated as CSAKSPSGRFLETQYF.

The rearrangement uses TRBV20-1 and TRBJ2-5; 11 positions agree with TRBD1. With V trimmed by 5 bases and J by 4 bases, 6 bases remained unmatched. The CDR3 covers 14 residues. From germline, CDR1 is DFQATT and CDR2 SNEGSKA (reference sequence). The DNA for the CDR3 is TGCAGTGCTGGGAAGGGACAGGGGGGAGAGACCCAGTACTTC. It is translated as CSAGKGQGGETQYF.

The rearrangement uses TRBV19 and TRBJ1-2; no clear D. Trimming took off 3 bases at V and 4 bases at J, with 9 bases between the two ends. There are 13 residues in the CDR3. CDR1 is LNHDA and CDR2 is SQIVND in the germline V gene (reference sequence). The chain's CDR3 is CASSIVRTYGYTF. CDR3 sequence (DNA): TGTGCCAGTAGTATCGTCCGGACCTATGGCTACACCTTC.

The CDR3 reads CASSSQGVGGYGYTF. CDR3 sequence (DNA): TGTGCCAGCAGCTCACAGGGCGTGGGAGGCTATGGCTACACCTTC. The chain carries TRBV3-1 and TRBJ1-2; D possibly corresponds to TRBD1 (6 bases). Trimming removed 5 bases from V and 4 bases from J, with 17 bases in between. The germline CDR1 and CDR2 sequences are LGHDT and YNNKEL (reference sequence). The CDR3 has 15 residues.

The J gene is TRBJ2-7, the V gene TRBV29-1; weak D call: TRBD2 (5 bases). The CDR3 loop spans 12 amino acids. V lost 0 bases to trimming and J lost 5 bases, with 8 bases between them. Per germline, CDR1 SQVTM and CDR2 ANQGSEA. Here the CDR3 DNA reads TGCAGCGTTGAAGAGACCGGGGACGAGCAGTACTTC. As protein: CSVEETGDEQYF.

The rearrangement links TRBV2 to TRBJ2-7, with D unclear. Trimming shortened V by 4 bases and J by 0 bases, and 10 bases separated the two germline ends. CDR1 SNHLY and CDR2 FYNNEI come from the germline V gene. This CDR3 contains 14 residues. The CDR3 reads CASSGDWSSYEQYF. As DNA, the CDR3 is TGTGCCAGCAGTGGGGATTGGAGCTCCTACGAGCAGTACTTC.

The chain couples TRBV20-1 to TRBJ1-1; 9 bases match TRBD1. V gave up 4 bases and J gave up 5 bases; unmatched junction bases: 8. This CDR3 comprises 14 residues. The germline V gene encodes CDR1 DFQATT and CDR2 SNEGSKA (reference sequence). CDR3 in amino acids: CSATRQGVATEAFF. The DNA of the CDR3 is TGCAGTGCTACCAGACAGGGGGTCGCGACTGAAGCTTTCTTT.

Comment on this clonotype: At one of its ends the junction is not consistent with the germline gene, which may arise from a read error. The chain links TRBV7-2 to TRBJ1-5; D unresolved. Germline CDR1 SGHTA, CDR2 FQGNSA. This CDR3 comprises 15 residues. CDR3 sequence (DNA): TGTGCCAACAGCCCCCCGGGAGGCAGCAATCAGCCCCAGCATTTT. It specifies CANSPPGGSNQPQHF. The variable domain in full, completed from reference TRBV7-2 and TRBJ1-5, reads GAGVSQSPSNKVTEKGKDVELRCDPISGHTALYWYRQSLGQGLEFLIYFQGNSAPDKSGLPSDRFSAERTGGSVSTLTIQRTQQEDSAVYLCANSPPGGSNQPQHFGDGTRLSIL.

The CDR3 loop reads CAWSVFRETQYF. CDR3 nucleotide sequence: TGTGCCTGGAGTGTATTCAGGGAGACCCAGTACTTC. The V call is TRBV30, the J call TRBJ2-5; D is undetermined. Germline V gene lookup returns CDR1 GTSNPN and CDR2 SVGIG (reference sequence). The V end lost 0 bases, the J end lost 5 bases, and 7 bases lay between the germline ends. The CDR3 extends over 12 amino acids.

The V call is TRBV12-3 or TRBV12-4, the J call TRBJ2-4; D gene unclear. CDR3 length: 15 residues. Trimming removed 4 bases from V and 3 bases from J, with 13 bases in between. CDR3 sequence (DNA): TGTGCCAGCAGTTCGCAGCCCTTAGGCAAAAACATTCAGTACTTC. This translates into CASSSQPLGKNIQYF.

CDR3 sequence reads: CAGDKFTPNEKLFF. CDR3 nucleotides: TGTGCCGGCGACAAATTTACCCCGAATGAAAAACTGTTTTTT. This chain links TRBV19 with TRBJ1-4; D is unresolved. Germline values: CDR1 LNHDA, CDR2 SQIVND (reference sequence). The CDR3 covers 14 residues. Trimming pared 11 bases from V and 5 bases from J, leaving 18 bases between.

The V call is TRBV10-3, the J call TRBJ1-5; D uncertain. The CDR3 contains 14 residues. Germline CDR1 and CDR2: ENHRY and SYGVKD. Between the trimmed V and J ends, which lost 2 bases and 5 bases, there was a span of 10 bases. The CDR3 DNA is TGTGCCATCAGTGAGAACGGCGGAGATCAGCCCCAGCATTTT. Amino acids: CAISENGGDQPQHF.

V gene TRBV11-2 combines with J gene TRBJ1-4, with no clear D. Germline V gene sequence: CDR1 SGHAT, CDR2 FQNNGV. CDR3 length: 11 amino acids. The V and J ends lost 7 bases and 8 bases respectively, with 8 bases between them. The CDR3 loop reads CASTQGEKLFF. DNA for the CDR3: TGTGCCAGCACCCAAGGGGAAAAACTGTTTTTT.

The gene calls are TRBV4-1 and TRBJ1-1; perhaps TRBD1 as D (6 bases). Germline V CDR1 and CDR2: MGHRA, YSYEKL. The CDR3 runs to 15 residues. V was shortened by 6 bases and J by 1 base, with 15 bases between the two germline ends. CDR3 sequence reads: CASSLAGGQNTEAFF. The CDR3 DNA is TGCGCCAGCAGTCTAGCGGGGGGACAGAACACTGAAGCTTTCTTT.

The V gene is TRBV12-5, the J gene TRBJ2-2, with TRBD1 identical over 8 bases. CDR3 length: 18 residues. Germline lookup yields CDR1 LGHNT and CDR2 FRNRAP. V was pared by 6 bases and J by 6 bases, with 18 bases of the junction left unmatched. Here the CDR3 reads CASGPANRQGRFPGELFF. The CDR3 DNA reads as TGTGCTAGTGGCCCTGCAAATCGACAGGGGAGGTTCCCCGGGGAGCTGTTTTTT.

The chain recombines TRBV7-9 with TRBJ1-1, with D hard to call. Between the trimmed V and J ends, which lost 6 bases and 0 bases, there was a span of 14 bases. CDR3 length: 15 amino acids. Germline CDR1 SEHNR, CDR2 FQNEAQ (reference sequence). For the CDR3, the DNA is TGTGCCAGCAGTTCAACAGTGCTCATGAACACTGAAGCTTTCTTT. Translated: CASSSTVLMNTEAFF.